The 28 T cell receptor beta chains below all came from one sample that was sequenced in a study of technical replicates of blood from several donors (dated by TCRdb to about 2017). The library was produced with the immunoSEQ multiplex PCR assay. TCRdb took this table from immuneACCESS and kept in-frame rearrangements with V and J called. Such tables lack part of the clones; where checked against another copy, unresolved V genes explain under half of the gap, and the rest is unexplained. In all, the sample holds 84,000 or so clones, and about 95% of those were seen once. The top ten constitute around 0.25% of the sample. The sample comprised T cells isolated from PBMCs. All receptors derive from a human donor in good health.

This chain links TRBV14 with TRBJ1-2; D not resolved. Germline CDR1 and CDR2: SGHDN and FVKESK. V gave up 1 base and J gave up 3 bases, with 3 bases separating them. The CDR3 sequence is 12 residues long. Here the CDR3 DNA reads TGTGCCAGCAGCCAAGGGCACTATGGCTACACCTTC. Amino acids: CASSQGHYGYTF.

CDR3 nucleotides: TGCGCCAGCAGCCAGGCCGGGACTAGCGTTTGGGATGAGCAGTTCTTC. This gives the protein CASSQAGTSVWDEQFF. The chain is built from TRBV4-1 and TRBJ2-1; 10 nucleotides agree with TRBD2. The V segment lost 3 bases and the J segment 8 bases; nucleotides outside the gene matches: 10. The CDR3 contains 16 residues. Germline V gene lookup returns CDR1 MGHRA and CDR2 YSYEKL.

The chain recombines TRBV29-1 with TRBJ1-1, with unresolved D. The V end was cut by 7 bases, the J end by 3 bases, with 15 bases between. The CDR3 loop spans 13 amino acids. Germline V gene lookup returns CDR1 SQVTM and CDR2 ANQGSEA. The CDR3 DNA is TGCAGCGCCTGGACTGAATTCCACACTGAAGCTTTCTTT. Its protein product is CSAWTEFHTEAFF.

The chain uses TRBV7-9 and TRBJ2-5; possible D gene TRBD1, 6 bases. There are 14 residues in the CDR3. Germline assignment: CDR1 SEHNR and CDR2 FQNEAQ (reference sequence). The V end was cut by 5 bases, the J end by 5 bases, with 15 bases between. As DNA, the CDR3 is TGTGCCAGCAGCCTCATAAGGGGGTCGGAGACCCAGTACTTC. Translated: CASSLIRGSETQYF.

This chain uses TRBV5-5 with TRBJ2-7; the match to TRBD1 covers 8 bases. The J segment lost 2 bases and the V segment lost 5 bases, leaving 3 bases of the junction unmatched. CDR1 and CDR2 (germline): SGHKS, YYEKEE (reference sequence). CDR3 length equals 13 residues. The CDR3 loop reads CASRRQGTYEQYF. The CDR3, as DNA: TGTGCCAGCAGACGACAGGGGACCTACGAGCAGTACTTC.

The CDR3 is CASSGTGSSGNTIYF. In DNA form, the CDR3 reads TGTGCCAGCAGCGGGACAGGGAGCTCTGGAAACACCATATATTTT. This chain joins TRBV6-1 and TRBJ1-3; the match to TRBD1 covers 9 bases. CDR1 and CDR2 from the germline V gene are MNHNS and SASEGT. This CDR3 comprises 15 residues. V gave up 6 bases and J gave up 0 bases; unmatched junction bases: 3.

The count of this clone is one. This CDR3 reads CASSITSGGAFSIEQFF. The DNA of the CDR3 is TGTGCCAGTAGTATAACTAGCGGGGGGGCATTCTCAATTGAGCAGTTCTTC. The rearrangement joins TRBV19 to TRBJ2-1; 13 nucleotides match TRBD2. The germline gives CDR1 LNHDA, CDR2 SQIVND (reference sequence). This CDR3 contains 17 residues. Germline trimming cut 2 bases from V and 9 bases from J; bases unmatched to any gene: 10.

The chain combines TRBV10-1 with TRBJ1-1; D not certain. Germline V gene lookup returns CDR1 WNHNN and CDR2 SYGVQD (reference sequence). Deletions cut 6 bases from V and 3 bases from J, with 11 bases between. This CDR3 comprises 13 residues. The CDR3 loop reads CASRDGKYTEAFF. The CDR3 bases are TGCGCCAGCAGAGACGGGAAGTACACTGAAGCTTTCTTT.

V and J are TRBV18 and TRBJ1-1; no reliable D call. The CDR3 loop spans 13 amino acids. CDR1 and CDR2 from the germline V gene are KGHSH and LQKENI. V lost 3 bases to trimming and J lost 7 bases, with 12 bases between them. CDR3 loop: CASSPGILLEAFF. For the CDR3, the DNA is TGTGCCAGCTCACCCGGGATTCTTCTTGAAGCTTTCTTT. Full variable domain (rest looked up from reference TRBV18 and TRBJ1-1): NAGVMQNPRHLVRRRGQEARLRCSPMKGHSHVYWYRQLPEEGLKFMVYLQKENIIDESGMPKERFSAEFPKEGPSILRIQQVVRGDSAAYFCASSPGILLEAFFGQGTRLTVV.

The chain recombines TRBV5-5 with TRBJ1-5; 9 bases agree with TRBD1. This CDR3 is 16 amino acids long. CDR1 is SGHKS and CDR2 is YYEKEE in the germline V gene (reference sequence). The junction had 4 bases not matched to a gene; V was cut back by 2 bases and J by 1 base. CDR3 protein: CASSFAGTGSNQPQHF. The CDR3 coding sequence is TGTGCCAGCAGCTTTGCCGGGACAGGGAGCAATCAGCCCCAGCATTTT.

The rearrangement links TRBV28 to TRBJ2-3; maybe TRBD2 (5 bases). The V gene's germline CDR1 is MDHEN and CDR2 SYDVKM. The CDR3 runs to 14 residues. Trimming removed 5 bases from V and 0 bases from J, with 9 bases in between. The CDR3 DNA follows: TGTGCCAGCAGTCCCCCGGGGAGCACAGATACGCAGTATTTT. Translating gives CASSPPGSTDTQYF.

The chain recombines TRBV14 with TRBJ2-4; TRBD2 aligns across 11 bases. From germline, CDR1 is SGHDN and CDR2 FVKESK. The CDR3 is 18 residues long. V trimming: 0 bases; J trimming: 7 bases; junction bases outside the gene matches: 11. The CDR3 nucleotides are TGTGCCAGCAGCCAAGAAGTGGGACTAGCGGTAGGGAGGAACATTCAGTACTTC. Translating it yields CASSQEVGLAVGRNIQYF.

V usage is TRBV11-2 and J usage is TRBJ2-1; 8 nucleotides match TRBD2. Germline trimming cut 0 bases from V and 4 bases from J; bases unmatched to any gene: 11. CDR3 size: 18 residues. CDR1 is SGHAT and CDR2 is FQNNGV in the germline V gene. Written as DNA, the CDR3 is TGTGCCAGCAGCTTAGATCAGGTCCTGGCGGGGGGTTACAATGAGCAGTTCTTC. It translates to CASSLDQVLAGGYNEQFF.

The gene calls are TRBV5-6 and TRBJ2-5, with 8 positions matching TRBD2. Germline trimming cut 0 bases from V and 2 bases from J; bases unmatched to any gene: 3. Germline V CDR1 and CDR2: SGHDT, YYEEEE. The CDR3 is 15 amino acids. CDR3 loop: CASSLVAGGQETQYF. In DNA, the CDR3 is TGTGCCAGCAGCTTGGTGGCGGGGGGTCAAGAGACCCAGTACTTC. Full variable domain (rest looked up from reference TRBV5-6 and TRBJ2-5): DAGVTQSPTHLIKTRGQQVTLRCSPKSGHDTVSWYQQALGQGPQFIFQYYEEEERQRGNFPDRFSGHQFPNYSSELNVNALLLGDSALYLCASSLVAGGQETQYFGPGTRLLVL.

The chain combines TRBV5-1 with TRBJ2-5; 12 positions match TRBD2. Germline V CDR1 and CDR2: SGHRS, YFSETQ. This CDR3 spans 15 amino acids. V gave up 6 bases and J gave up 4 bases; unmatched junction bases: 7. The chain's CDR3 is CASTLTSGSGETQYF. The CDR3 nucleotides are TGCGCCAGCACCCTGACTAGCGGGAGTGGAGAGACCCAGTACTTC.

The gene calls are TRBV4-2 and TRBJ2-5; 8 bases fit TRBD2. Germline V gene data show CDR1 as LGHNA and CDR2 as YNFKEQ. CDR3 size: 17 residues. The junction had 14 bases not matched to a gene; V was cut back by 3 bases and J by 5 bases. The CDR3 DNA follows: TGTGCCAGCAGCCAGAGTGGTAGCGGGGCATCCGGGGAGACCCAGTACTTC. Translation gives CASSQSGSGASGETQYF.

V gene TRBV10-1 combines with J gene TRBJ2-7; 7 bases align to TRBD1. J was trimmed by 6 bases and V by 4 bases; bases with no gene match: 6. The CDR3 has 13 amino acids. In germline, CDR1 is WNHNN, CDR2 SYGVQD (reference sequence). CDR3 coding DNA: TGCGCCAGCAGTGTCTGCAGACAGGGCGAGCAGTACTTC. Its protein product is CASSVCRQGEQYF.

V gene TRBV11-2 combines with J gene TRBJ1-1; D gene uncertain. The CDR3 runs 16 residues. V was pared by 2 bases and J by 11 bases, with 24 bases between. The germline V gene has CDR1 SGHAT and CDR2 FQNNGV. CDR3 sequence: CASSLSQAGMLRGAFF. CDR3 nucleotide sequence: TGTGCCAGCAGCTTAAGTCAAGCCGGGATGCTCCGAGGGGCTTTCTTT.

The J gene is TRBJ2-7, the V gene TRBV30; 9 positions match TRBD1. With 4 bases clipped from V and 3 bases from J, the junction kept 7 bases outside the gene matches. The CDR3 extends over 14 amino acids. Germline V gives CDR1 GTSNPN, CDR2 SVGIG (reference sequence). CDR3 sequence reads: CAWTAGTGLYEQYF. CDR3 DNA sequence: TGTGCCTGGACCGCCGGGACAGGGCTCTACGAGCAGTACTTC. Supplemented by reference TRBV30 and TRBJ2-7, the full variable domain reads SQTIHQWPATLVQPVGSPLSLECTVEGTSNPNLYWYRQAAGRGLQLLFYSVGIGQISSEVPQNLSASRPQDRQFILSSKKLLLSDSGFYLCAWTAGTGLYEQYFGPGTRLTVT.

The genes are TRBV2 and TRBJ2-7; tentative D call: TRBD2 (5 bases). This CDR3 is built from 14 residues. The ends were cut back, 4 bases at V and 0 bases at J, with 10 bases in the middle. Germline loops: CDR1 SNHLY, CDR2 FYNNEI. The CDR3 DNA reads TGTGCCAGCAGTGTGGAGGTTAGCTCCTACGAGCAGTACTTC. Its translation is CASSVEVSSYEQYF.

The chain has TRBV6-5 and TRBJ1-2; maybe TRBD1 (5 bases). The V end lost 2 bases, the J end lost 6 bases, and 13 bases lay between the germline ends. The CDR3 has 14 residues. Germline V gene lookup returns CDR1 MNHEY and CDR2 SVGAGI. DNA for the CDR3: TGTGCCAGCAGTTACCAGGGTTTTAAGGATGGCTACACCTTC. This translates into CASSYQGFKDGYTF.

In this sample, this clone turned up once. J is TRBJ1-1 and V is TRBV27, with D uncertain. Germline V CDR1 and CDR2: MNHEY, SMNVEV (reference sequence). The CDR3 is 13 residues long. V dropped 2 bases and J dropped 0 bases, with 4 bases sitting between them. The CDR3 reads CASSLNMNTEAFF. The CDR3 DNA follows: TGTGCCAGCAGTTTAAACATGAACACTGAAGCTTTCTTT.

The V gene is TRBV7-2, the J gene TRBJ2-2, with 9 bases fitting TRBD2. From germline, CDR1 is SGHTA and CDR2 FQGNSA. The length of the CDR3 is 17 residues. The trim removed 4 bases at V and 6 bases at J, leaving 12 bases unmatched. The CDR3 sequence is CASSSPTSSGRSGELFF. The CDR3 DNA follows: TGTGCCAGCAGCTCACCGACCTCCAGCGGGAGGTCCGGGGAGCTGTTTTTT.

In this sample, this clone turned up once. The rearrangement joins TRBV9 to TRBJ2-7; 10 nucleotides align to TRBD1. The CDR3 loop spans 15 amino acids. J gave up 0 bases and V 4 bases, and 4 bases lay outside the gene matches. CDR1 and CDR2 from the germline V gene are SGDLS and YYNGEE. CDR3 protein: CASSPRTGGSYEQYF. The CDR3 region has the DNA TGTGCCAGCAGCCCCCGGACAGGGGGCTCCTACGAGCAGTACTTC.

This chain joins TRBV5-6 and TRBJ2-2, with no clear D. V dropped 5 bases and J dropped 4 bases, with 9 bases sitting between them. Germline CDR1 reads SGHDT; CDR2 reads YYEEEE. There are 13 residues in the CDR3. CDR3: CASRRRSTGELFF. For the CDR3, the DNA is TGTGCCAGCAGACGAAGGAGCACCGGGGAGCTGTTTTTT.

The chain combines TRBV7-9 with TRBJ2-1; maybe TRBD1 (6 bases). Per germline, CDR1 SEHNR and CDR2 FQNEAQ (reference sequence). CDR3 length: 19 amino acids. Deletions cut 1 base from V and 5 bases from J, with 24 bases between. The chain's CDR3 is CASSLEGDPILRDHNEQFF. The CDR3 DNA is TGTGCCAGCAGCTTAGAGGGGGATCCGATCTTACGCGACCACAATGAGCAGTTCTTC.

CDR3 protein: CSVEGYTGEGTASYNEQFF. The CDR3 DNA follows: TGCAGCGTTGAGGGATATACGGGGGAGGGCACCGCATCCTACAATGAGCAGTTCTTC. The V call is TRBV29-1, the J call TRBJ2-1, with 7 bases aligning to TRBD2. This CDR3 contains 19 residues. Germline-derived CDR1 and CDR2 are SQVTM and ANQGSEA. V lost 3 bases to trimming and J lost 1 base; unmatched junction nucleotides: 18.

The CDR3 sequence: CASSRQGDQPQHF. The CDR3 region has the DNA TGTGCCAGCAGTCGACAGGGAGATCAGCCCCAGCATTTT. This chain joins TRBV6-1 and TRBJ1-5, with 7 bases matching TRBD1. CDR1 is MNHNS, CDR2 SASEGT, per germline. The CDR3 consists of 13 residues. The V and J ends lost 5 bases and 5 bases, in that order; junction bases with no gene match: 3.